This TCR beta chain was found in a study of blood T cell repertoires in COVID-19 (dated by TCRdb to the early 2020s). Regarding the research as a whole: The collaborator samples originated in the United States, Italy and Spain and spanned the acute and convalescent phases of COVID-19. The repertoires were made available in a free public database intended to serve as a resource for research on the immune response to SARS-CoV-2. Where HLA class I and class II types were available, the types were taken from metadata supplied by the sample provider, not from assay-based typing. Deeply sampled blood TCRbeta repertoires from subjects exposed to, actively infected with, or recovered from COVID-19 were included in the dataset. The material from the prospective study consisted of cDNA or gDNA derived from T cells, B-cell-depleted T cells, or PBMCs. A de-identified subject ID, COVID-19 status, age in years and sex were almost always included in the sample metadata. Samples came from the ongoing ImmuneRACE study (first 160 participants) plus 1,254 subjects from 6 global collaborators. The research as a whole found: Clinical and demographic metadata were provided uncurated, with the amount varying by source and participant.

Whole blood was collected in K2EDTA tubes by collaborating institutions according to the institutions' own protocols. Collaborator samples were shipped for TCRbeta analysis as frozen whole blood, isolated PBMCs, or DNA extracted from either sample type. Note on this clone: The clone's antigen remains unknown. No much larger clonotype is one base removed from it; base qualities were not supplied.

TCRbeta CDR3 regions were amplified from genomic DNA using the immunoSEQ Assay, a bias-controlled multiplex PCR. Turning to the authors' computational methods: The number of nucleated cells in each sample was estimated from the amplification of reference gene primers within the assay. To quantify the absolute abundance of each unique TCRbeta CDR3 rearrangement, sequence reads were collapsed and filtered. Productive Simpson clonality was computed per sample as the square root of Simpson's diversity index over productive rearrangements. Here the immuneACCESS table is served through TCRdb, limited to in-frame sequences with V and J called. Missing clones are a known gap in these copies; in checked studies unresolved V genes cover under half, and the rest lacks a known reason. V, J and clone size were drawn from that table, and D and trimming were deduced from the DNA. Present in this sample are about 210,000 clones, around 82% of which were seen just once. The ten most abundant clones make up 2.9% of the sample.

The material sequenced was peripheral blood. This receptor was taken from a man aged 50-60 years with active or convalescent COVID-19.

The bases read TGTGCCAGCAGTTTCCGGGACACCATATATTTT. It codes for CASSFRDTIYF. Rearrangement joined TRBV2 to TRBJ1-3; the D gene lacks a confident call. CDR1 SNHLY and CDR2 FYNNEI were looked up in the germline V gene. Trimming costs V 5 bases and J 8 bases, and their ends lie 7 bases apart. The CDR3 holds 11 amino acids from the cysteine to the phenylalanine. Solely the CDR3 DNA is kept, with 33 bases framed from the first base.